These 29 T cell receptor beta chains originate from one sample sequenced in a study of T cells in Graves' hyperthyroidism and ophthalmopathy. What was amplified from RNA transcripts were TCR beta CDR3 regions. A first-round RT-PCR of the TCR CDR3 used the HTBI primer set. MiXCR was run by TCRdb on the multiplex PCR reads, yielding one entry per CDR3 protein. The sample gives a few hundred thousand distinct CDR3 sequences, roughly 13% of which show up once; about 5% is in the top ten. Source material: blood. These receptors were collected from a woman under 30 with Graves' hyperthyroidism.

For this clonotype: This could be a read error, since a much larger clone is one nucleotide away. The chain carries TRBV29-1 and TRBJ2-5; D tentatively reads TRBD1 or TRBD2 (5 bases each). The assigned J gene may be wrong: the sequence end matches TRBJ2-1 better. Looked up from germline, CDR1 is SQVTM and CDR2 is ANQGSEA. CDR3 size: 11 residues. The CDR3 spells CSVGTIETQFF. The CDR3 DNA reads TGCAGCGTAGGGACCATAGAGACCCAGTTCTTC.

The chain joins TRBV28 to TRBJ2-7; D is undetermined. The CDR3 spans 13 residues. Trimming pared 2 bases from V and 2 bases from J, leaving 7 bases between. Germline-derived CDR1 and CDR2 are MDHEN and SYDVKM. This chain's CDR3 is CASSLGAAYEQYF. CDR3 bases: TGTGCCAGCAGTTTAGGAGCCGCCTACGAGCAGTACTTC.

The rearrangement links TRBV3-1 to TRBJ2-5; D may be TRBD2 (6 bases). The V gene's germline CDR1 is LGHDT and CDR2 YNNKEL (reference sequence). V was clipped by 3 bases and J by 5 bases, with 19 bases between them. The CDR3 has 16 residues. This CDR3 is CASSQEGRGPVETQYF. The CDR3, as DNA: TGTGCCAGCAGCCAGGAGGGTCGGGGTCCGGTGGAGACCCAGTACTTC.

This clonotype was detected many times. This chain links TRBV20-1 with TRBJ2-1; D is unclear. CDR1 DFQATT and CDR2 SNEGSKA come from the germline V gene (reference sequence). The CDR3 consists of 14 residues. Deletions cut 2 bases from V and 5 bases from J, with 13 bases between. The CDR3 loop is CSARSPSENNEQFF. The CDR3 DNA is TGCAGTGCTAGATCGCCAAGCGAAAACAATGAGCAGTTCTTC.

This clonotype has a handful of counts. The chain uses TRBV11-2 and TRBJ2-1, with 8 positions matching TRBD2. This CDR3 is built from 15 residues. With 5 bases clipped from V and 2 bases from J, the junction kept 5 bases outside the gene matches. The germline V gene has CDR1 SGHAT and CDR2 FQNNGV. CDR3 sequence reads: CASSPPGGAYNEQFF. The CDR3 nucleotides are TGTGCCAGCAGCCCTCCGGGGGGGGCCTACAATGAGCAGTTCTTC.

This sequence joins TRBV7-2 and TRBJ2-1; TRBD2 aligns across 13 bases. CDR1 SGHTA and CDR2 FQGNSA come from the germline V gene. Trimming took 5 bases from V and 9 from J; bases not matched to a gene: 7. This CDR3 is built from 15 residues. In nucleotides, the CDR3 is TGTGCCAGCAGCATGACGGGACTAGCGGGACTTGAGCAGTTCTTC. Amino acid sequence: CASSMTGLAGLEQFF.

This clonotype was seen a few times. V usage is TRBV4-3 and J usage is TRBJ1-1; D is ambiguous. There are 16 residues in the CDR3. Germline loops: CDR1 LGHNA, CDR2 YSLEER. Trimming left V 0 bases short and J 8 bases short, with 19 bases between. The CDR3 sequence: CASSQDYRQGLSEAFF. The CDR3, as DNA: TGCGCCAGCAGCCAAGACTATCGACAAGGACTCTCGGAAGCTTTCTTT.

This clonotype was counted a few times. The chain recombines TRBV16 with TRBJ1-3, with TRBD1 matching 10 bases. V lost 5 bases and J lost 0; bases outside the gene matches: 10. Germline CDR1 KGHSY, CDR2 FQNENV. This CDR3 region has 18 residues. Written as DNA, the CDR3 is TGTGCCAGCAGCGAAAGGGGACAGGGGACCTCCTCTGGAAACACCATATATTTT. Amino acid sequence: CASSERGQGTSSGNTIYF.

This clonotype came up many times. The chain uses TRBV12-3 or TRBV12-4 and TRBJ1-1; D gene uncertain. Trimming cost V 7 bases and J 3 bases, with 18 bases left between them. CDR3 size: 15 residues. CDR3 nucleotides: TGTGCCAGCACTTGGGAGGAGGCTCGCGACACTGAAGCTTTCTTT. This gives the protein CASTWEEARDTEAFF.

This clonotype came up many times. The chain combines TRBV28 with TRBJ1-2; 7 bases line up with TRBD1. This CDR3 region has 13 residues. The J segment lost 2 bases and the V segment lost 8 bases, leaving 5 bases of the junction unmatched. Per germline, CDR1 MDHEN and CDR2 SYDVKM. CDR3 DNA: TGTGCCAGCGGAATACAGGGGAACTATGGCTACACCTTC. This translates into CASGIQGNYGYTF.

There are a few counts of this clonotype. This chain uses TRBV10-1 with TRBJ2-1, with D possibly matching TRBD1 (6 bases). Trimming took 6 bases from V and 0 from J, leaving 12 bases between them. The CDR3 runs 15 residues. Germline CDR1 reads WNHNN; CDR2 reads SYGVQD (reference sequence). CDR3 amino acids: CASSDIGGSYNEQFF. CDR3 nucleotide sequence: TGCGCCAGCAGCGATATAGGGGGCTCCTACAATGAGCAGTTCTTC.

This clonotype was counted many times. This sequence joins TRBV6-1 and TRBJ2-1; 13 nucleotides align to TRBD2. V lost 6 bases, J lost 5 bases, and 10 bases stayed unmatched. CDR3 size: 17 residues. Germline V lookup: CDR1 MNHNS, CDR2 SASEGT. The CDR3 is CASSRRTSGRKNNEQFF. DNA for the CDR3: TGTGCCAGCAGCCGAAGGACTAGCGGGAGAAAAAACAATGAGCAGTTCTTC.

This clonotype was detected ten times or more. This chain joins TRBV30 and TRBJ2-2; TRBD1 aligns across 7 bases. Germline assignment: CDR1 GTSNPN and CDR2 SVGIG (reference sequence). The CDR3 runs 15 residues. V lost 3 bases, J lost 2 bases, and 6 bases stayed unmatched. CDR3 region: CAWRKGQINTGELFF. The CDR3 DNA reads TGTGCCTGGAGGAAGGGACAGATAAACACCGGGGAGCTGTTTTTT.

The sample holds many counts of this clonotype. The rearrangement links TRBV28 to TRBJ2-7; D is ambiguous. The V and J ends lost 5 bases and 5 bases respectively, with 7 bases between them. Germline CDR1 and CDR2: MDHEN and SYDVKM. This CDR3 comprises 11 residues. The CDR3 reads CASSERHEQYF. CDR3 nucleotide sequence: TGTGCCAGCAGTGAGAGGCACGAGCAGTACTTC. The full variable domain, in which reference TRBV28 and TRBJ2-7 provide the parts outside the CDR3, is DVKVTQSSRYLVKRTGEKVFLECVQDMDHENMFWYRQDPGLGLRLIYFSYDVKMKEKGDIPEGYSVSREKKERFSLILESASTNQTSMYLCASSERHEQYFGPGTRLTVT.

The sample holds a few counts of this clonotype. The chain recombines TRBV28 with TRBJ2-3, with D possibly matching TRBD2 (5 bases). Trimming pared 5 bases from V and 4 bases from J, leaving 22 bases between. The length of the CDR3 is 17 residues. CDR1 and CDR2 from the germline V gene are MDHEN and SYDVKM. CDR3 amino acids: CASSPPAIRGNADTQYF. DNA of the CDR3: TGTGCCAGCAGTCCGCCCGCGATCAGAGGGAACGCAGATACGCAGTATTTT.

This clonotype has a count of ten or more. The rearrangement joins TRBV20-1 to TRBJ2-1, with 9 bases fitting TRBD2. CDR1 and CDR2 (germline): DFQATT, SNEGSKA (reference sequence). The length of the CDR3 is 15 residues. The V gene end was trimmed by 0 bases and the J gene end by 3 bases; junction bases not matched to a gene: 3. CDR3 nucleotide sequence: TGCAGTGCTAGAGATAGCGGGAGAGACTACAATGAGCAGTTCTTC. It codes for CSARDSGRDYNEQFF.

This clonotype was observed many times. This chain joins TRBV5-6 and TRBJ2-7, with 7 bases aligning to TRBD1. CDR1 SGHDT and CDR2 YYEEEE come from the germline V gene. V was pared by 2 bases and J by 4 bases, with 3 bases of the junction left unmatched. This CDR3 has 13 amino acids. The CDR3 is CASSLQGWYEQYF. Written as DNA, the CDR3 is TGTGCCAGCAGCTTACAGGGGTGGTACGAGCAGTACTTC.

This clonotype appeared a few times. This rearrangement joins TRBV4-1 to TRBJ2-7; a possible D gene is TRBD1 (5 bases). V was shortened by 0 bases and J by 4 bases, with 13 bases between the two germline ends. The CDR3 is 15 amino acids. CDR1 is MGHRA, CDR2 YSYEKL, per germline. The CDR3 DNA is TGCGCCAGCAGCCAAGAGCCAGGGCCTCAATACGAGCAGTACTTC. This codes for CASSQEPGPQYEQYF.

The chain couples TRBV10-1 to TRBJ1-1; 11 positions match TRBD1. Trimming took 0 bases from V and 10 from J; bases not matched to a gene: 7. Per germline, CDR1 WNHNN and CDR2 SYGVQD (reference sequence). The CDR3 runs 15 residues. The CDR3 here is CASSESRTGGLAAFF. The DNA for the CDR3 is TGCGCCAGCAGTGAGTCGAGGACAGGGGGCCTTGCAGCTTTCTTT.

This clonotype was observed many times. J is TRBJ1-2 and V is TRBV30; 12 bases fit TRBD1. CDR1 and CDR2 from the germline V gene are GTSNPN and SVGIG (reference sequence). Trimming at V came to 0 bases and at J to 4 bases, leaving 6 bases not matched to a gene. The length of the CDR3 is 16 residues. CDR3 sequence: CAWSVTGTGGVYGYTF. Written as DNA, the CDR3 is TGTGCCTGGAGTGTAACTGGGACAGGGGGCGTCTATGGCTACACCTTC.

This clonotype appeared many times. The chain is built from TRBV10-2 and TRBJ1-1, with a tentative D call TRBD1 (5 bases). This CDR3 is 14 amino acids long. Looked up from germline, CDR1 is WSHSY and CDR2 is SAAADI. V was trimmed by 3 bases and J by 1 base, leaving 9 bases between them. DNA of the CDR3: TGCGCCAGCAGTGAATCAGGGAGGAACACTGAAGCTTTCTTT. It yields the protein CASSESGRNTEAFF.

This clonotype was observed at least ten times. The J gene is TRBJ2-3, the V gene TRBV12-3 or TRBV12-4; perhaps TRBD2 as D (6 bases). There are 16 residues in the CDR3. The V gene lost 2 bases and the J gene lost 2 bases, with 14 bases spanning the gap. In DNA, the CDR3 is TGTGCCAGCAGTTTACGCGGGGCCATTCCCACAGATACGCAGTATTTT. It translates to CASSLRGAIPTDTQYF.

The sample holds many counts of this clonotype. The chain is built from TRBV20-1 and TRBJ2-5; 11 bases match TRBD2. With 2 bases clipped from V and 2 bases from J, the junction kept 10 bases outside the gene matches. The CDR3 is 17 residues long. The V gene's germline CDR1 is DFQATT and CDR2 SNEGSKA (reference sequence). The CDR3: CSARLLPGLAEQETQYF. DNA for the CDR3: TGCAGTGCTAGACTACTACCGGGACTAGCGGAGCAAGAGACCCAGTACTTC.

The table lists this clonotype with many counts. This sequence joins TRBV3-1 and TRBJ2-7; TRBD2 agrees at 7 bases. CDR3 length: 14 residues. Germline V gene lookup returns CDR1 LGHDT and CDR2 YNNKEL (reference sequence). After removal of 4 bases from V and 1 base from J, the junction contained 4 bases not matched to a gene. The CDR3 here is CASSPTSRSYEQYF. The CDR3 region has the DNA TGTGCCAGCAGCCCGACTAGCAGATCCTACGAGCAGTACTTC.

This sequence joins TRBV5-4 and TRBJ2-7, with D perhaps matching TRBD1 or TRBD2 (6 bases each). CDR1 and CDR2 (germline): SGHNT, YYREEE (reference sequence). The CDR3 is 15 residues long. Deletions cut 4 bases from V and 0 bases from J, with 14 bases between. Written as DNA, the CDR3 is TGTGCCAGCAGCCGCGCGGGACAATTCTCCTACGAGCAGTACTTC. Protein product: CASSRAGQFSYEQYF.

This clonotype was observed a few times. Likely a read error: the CDR3 ends without its conserved phenylalanine or tryptophan. This chain uses TRBV6-2 or TRBV6-3 with TRBJ1-2; no clear D. Germline-derived CDR1 and CDR2 are MNHEY and SVGEGT. Trimming pared 2 bases from V and 5 bases from J, leaving 12 bases between. The CDR3 is 14 amino acids. The CDR3 is CASSYELSGYGYTL. For the CDR3, the DNA is TGTGCCAGCAGTTACGAGCTAAGCGGTTATGGCTACACCCTC.

V and J are TRBV7-6 and TRBJ1-3; a weak D match, TRBD1 (5 bases). The germline V gene encodes CDR1 SGHVS and CDR2 FNYEAQ. The CDR3 contains 15 residues. V lost 2 bases to trimming and J lost 0 bases, with 8 bases between them. The chain's CDR3 is CASSLQGYSGNTIYF. The CDR3 region has the DNA TGTGCCAGCAGCTTACAGGGATACTCTGGAAACACCATATATTTT.

Ten or more counts support this clonotype. The J gene is TRBJ1-2, the V gene TRBV20-1; D remains ambiguous. V gave up 3 bases and J gave up 10 bases, with 12 bases separating them. Germline V gene sequence: CDR1 DFQATT, CDR2 SNEGSKA (reference sequence). The CDR3 is made up of 11 amino acids. CDR3 sequence (DNA): TGCAGTGCTAGGGGCCGATCTTACTACACCTTC. This sequence encodes CSARGRSYYTF.

There are many counts of this clonotype. The CDR3 coding sequence is TGTGCCAGCAGGGACTCCAGGGGGACCTGGCAGCCCCAGCATTTT. Translated, it gives CASRDSRGTWQPQHF. The V and J genes are TRBV6-1 and TRBJ1-5, with 7 positions matching TRBD1. The J segment lost 7 bases and the V segment lost 6 bases, leaving 12 bases of the junction unmatched. Germline CDR1 reads MNHNS; CDR2 reads SASEGT. This CDR3 is 15 amino acids long.